The 3 T cell receptor beta chains in this list originate from one sample, sequenced in a study of blood T cells in healthy people across ages. The authors ran a second PCR of about 6 to 11 cycles using a sample-barcoded 5' primer and a J-beta primer mix. Using its own MiXCR run on the 5' RACE reads, TCRdb lists one record per CDR3 protein. The table shows 550,000 to 600,000 distinct CDR3 sequences, with 45% to 55% occurring only once. Sample: blood. The source is a man older than 75 in good health.

The genes are TRBV5-1 and TRBJ1-5, with a tentative D call TRBD1 (5 bases). The CDR3 runs to 16 residues. CDR1 and CDR2 (germline): SGHRS, YFSETQ. Trimming cost V 4 bases and J 0 bases, with 14 bases left between them. The CDR3 protein is CASSPGARISNQPQHF. DNA for the CDR3: TGCGCCAGCAGCCCCGGGGCCCGAATTAGCAATCAGCCCCAGCATTTT.

The chain is built from TRBV6-6 and TRBJ1-2; D might be TRBD1 (6 bases). The CDR3 length is 16 residues. The germline CDR1 and CDR2 sequences are MNHNY and SVGAGI (reference sequence). V shed 6 bases and J shed 8 bases, with 25 bases lying between them. CDR3 nucleotide sequence: TGTGCCAGCAGCAGTTATGGGAGACAGGTTATGGGCGGCTACACCTTC. Protein product: CASSSYGRQVMGGYTF.

This chain connects TRBV12-3 or TRBV12-4 to TRBJ2-3, with a tentative D call TRBD2 (7 bases). The CDR3 runs to 16 residues. Trimming took off 8 bases at V and 2 bases at J, with 20 bases between the two ends. CDR3 DNA: TGTGCCAGCGGGGGAAGGTGGGGGGGCGCCACAGATACGCAGTATTTT. Protein sequence: CASGGRWGGATDTQYF.